This T cell receptor beta chain was captured by sequencing in a study of CD8 T cells in ankylosing spondylitis (dated by TCRdb to the late 2010s). Context from the whole study: The study set out to find disease-linked TCR variants by profiling T cell receptor beta repertoires in ankylosing spondylitis patients and healthy donors. The whole study cohort included over 85 healthy donors and 20 to 30 ankylosing spondylitis patients. Peripheral blood was sampled, and synovial fluid was also collected from ankylosing spondylitis patients. The paper as a whole reports these results and caveats: Some motif variants were previously reported in synovial fluid and blood of reactive arthritis patients, suggesting common disease-initiation mechanisms. A CD8+ phenotype was shown by the disease-linked clones, which were found at relatively low frequencies in peripheral blood. According to the report, matched synovial fluid samples from ankylosing spondylitis patients were significantly enriched for the disease-linked clones. A TCR beta motif of about 8 highly homologous amino acid variants appeared characteristic of blood from ankylosing spondylitis patients.

Sequencing relied on an Illumina HiSeq 2500. Quantitative 5'-RACE with molecular barcodes was the method used to prepare the TCR beta libraries. In the source study's methods: A new computational method based on a probabilistic model of VDJ rearrangement was used to identify disease-linked TCR variants. The public reads were quality trimmed at Q25 with fastp and then assembled into clones with MiXCR by TCRdb, keeping productive beta chains. Rows matching on CDR3 protein sequence are summarized as one entry with the most common DNA and genes. TCRdb's processing, not the authors' own work, is the source of the V and J calls. The sample data list more than 150,000 distinct CDR3 sequences, and more than 9% of these were observed just once. Of the sample, almost 30% is held by the ten largest clones. Comments on this clonotype: Its antigen remains undetermined. Base-call qualities are not available, and no considerably larger clone is one nucleotide away.

The specimen sequenced was blood, either unsorted or a sorted T cell fraction (not recorded which). The source of this sequence is a male donor with ankylosing spondylitis or in good health (not recorded which).

The CDR3 protein: CASSQDDPTDTQYF. The sequence in DNA is TGTGCCAGCAGCCAAGATGACCCCACAGATACGCAGTATTTT. The chain links TRBV3-1 with TRBJ2-3; no D gene can be assigned with confidence. CDR1 and CDR2 were assigned from the germline V gene (reference sequence) as LGHDT and YNNKEL. Including the terminal cysteine and phenylalanine, the CDR3 comprises 14 residues. Just CDR3 DNA is preserved here, 42 bases in frame from base 1. V is reduced by 0 bases and J by 2 bases, leaving a spacing of 6 bases between them.